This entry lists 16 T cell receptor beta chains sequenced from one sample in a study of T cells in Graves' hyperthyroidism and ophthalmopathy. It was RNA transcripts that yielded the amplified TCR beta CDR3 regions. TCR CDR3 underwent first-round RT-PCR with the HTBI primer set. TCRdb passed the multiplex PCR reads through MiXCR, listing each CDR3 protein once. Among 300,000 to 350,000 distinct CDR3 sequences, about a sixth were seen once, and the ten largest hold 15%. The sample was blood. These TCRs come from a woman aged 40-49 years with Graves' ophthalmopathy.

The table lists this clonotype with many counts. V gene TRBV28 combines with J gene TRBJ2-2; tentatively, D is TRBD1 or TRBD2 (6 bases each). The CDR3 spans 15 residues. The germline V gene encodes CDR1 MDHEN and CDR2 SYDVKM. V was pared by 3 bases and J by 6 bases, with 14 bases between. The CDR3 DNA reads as TGTGCCAGCAGTTTTATCAGGGGAGGCGCCGGGGAGCTGTTTTTT. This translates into CASSFIRGGAGELFF.

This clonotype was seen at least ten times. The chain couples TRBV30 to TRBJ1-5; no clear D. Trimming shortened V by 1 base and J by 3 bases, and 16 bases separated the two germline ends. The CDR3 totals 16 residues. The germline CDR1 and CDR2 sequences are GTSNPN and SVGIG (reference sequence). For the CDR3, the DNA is TGTGCCTGGAGTGCCGGACCGGTAAACGACAATCAGCCCCAGCATTTT. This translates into CAWSAGPVNDNQPQHF.

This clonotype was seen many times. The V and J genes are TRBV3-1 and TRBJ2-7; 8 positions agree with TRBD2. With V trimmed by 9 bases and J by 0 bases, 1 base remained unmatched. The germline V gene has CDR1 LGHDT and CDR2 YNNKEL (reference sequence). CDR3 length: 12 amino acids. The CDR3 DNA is TGTGCCAGAAGCGGGAGCTCCTACGAGCAGTACTTC. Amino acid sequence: CARSGSSYEQYF.

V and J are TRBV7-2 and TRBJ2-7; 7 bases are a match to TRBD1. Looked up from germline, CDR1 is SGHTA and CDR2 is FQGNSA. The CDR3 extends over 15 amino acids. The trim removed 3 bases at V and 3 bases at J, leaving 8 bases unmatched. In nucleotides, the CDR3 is TGTGCCAGCAGCTTTTTCACAGGGGAAGGCTACGAGCAGTACTTC. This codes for CASSFFTGEGYEQYF.

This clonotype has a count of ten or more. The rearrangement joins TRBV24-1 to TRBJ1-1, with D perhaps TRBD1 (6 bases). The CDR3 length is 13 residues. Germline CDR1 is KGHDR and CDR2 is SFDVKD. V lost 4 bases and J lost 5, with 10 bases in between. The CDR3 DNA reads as TGTGCCACCAGTGACGCAGGGGTAACTGAAGCTTTCTTT. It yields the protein CATSDAGVTEAFF.

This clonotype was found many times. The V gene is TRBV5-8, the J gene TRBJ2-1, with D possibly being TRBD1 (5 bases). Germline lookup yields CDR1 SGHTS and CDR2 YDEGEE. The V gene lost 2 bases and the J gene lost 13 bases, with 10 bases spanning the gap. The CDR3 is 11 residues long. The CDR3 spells CASSLVRGQFF. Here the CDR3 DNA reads TGTGCCAGCAGCTTAGTTAGGGGACAGTTCTTC.

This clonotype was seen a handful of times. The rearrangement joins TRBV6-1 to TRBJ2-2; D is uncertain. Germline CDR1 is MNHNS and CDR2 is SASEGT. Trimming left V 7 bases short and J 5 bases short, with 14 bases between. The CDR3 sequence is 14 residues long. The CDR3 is CASTEKRKTGELFF. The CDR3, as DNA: TGTGCCAGCACCGAAAAAAGGAAGACCGGGGAGCTGTTTTTT.

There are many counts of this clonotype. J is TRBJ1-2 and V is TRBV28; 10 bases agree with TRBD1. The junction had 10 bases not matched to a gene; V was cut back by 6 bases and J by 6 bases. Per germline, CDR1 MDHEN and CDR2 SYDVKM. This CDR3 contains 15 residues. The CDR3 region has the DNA TGTGCCAGCAGAATGACAGGGGGCGTGTTGCATGGCTACACCTTC. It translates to CASRMTGGVLHGYTF.

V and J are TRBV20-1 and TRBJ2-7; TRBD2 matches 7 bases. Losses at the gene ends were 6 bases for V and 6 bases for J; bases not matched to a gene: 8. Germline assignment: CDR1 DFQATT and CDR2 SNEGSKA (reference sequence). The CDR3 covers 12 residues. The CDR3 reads CSAPFRGGEQYF. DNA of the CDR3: TGCAGTGCCCCTTTCCGCGGGGGCGAGCAGTACTTC.

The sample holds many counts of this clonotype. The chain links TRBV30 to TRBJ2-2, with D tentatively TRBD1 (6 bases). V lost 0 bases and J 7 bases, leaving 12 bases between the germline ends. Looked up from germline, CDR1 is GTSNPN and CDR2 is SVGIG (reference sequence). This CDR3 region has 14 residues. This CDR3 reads CAWSVPGAGGELFF. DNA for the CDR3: TGTGCCTGGAGTGTACCAGGGGCAGGCGGGGAGCTGTTTTTT.

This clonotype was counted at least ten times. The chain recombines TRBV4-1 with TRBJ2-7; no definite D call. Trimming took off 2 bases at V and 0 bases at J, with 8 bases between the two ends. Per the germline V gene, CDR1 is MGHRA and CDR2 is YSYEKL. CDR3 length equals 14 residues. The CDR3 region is CASSQPLRSYEQYF. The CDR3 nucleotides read TGCGCCAGCAGCCAACCCCTCCGCTCCTACGAGCAGTACTTC.

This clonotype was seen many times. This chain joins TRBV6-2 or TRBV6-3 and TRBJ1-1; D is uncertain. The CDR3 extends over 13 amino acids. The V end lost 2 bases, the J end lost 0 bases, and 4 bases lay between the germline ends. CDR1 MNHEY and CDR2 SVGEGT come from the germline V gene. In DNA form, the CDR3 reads TGTGCCAGCAGTTACAGGTTGAACACTGAAGCTTTCTTT. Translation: CASSYRLNTEAFF.

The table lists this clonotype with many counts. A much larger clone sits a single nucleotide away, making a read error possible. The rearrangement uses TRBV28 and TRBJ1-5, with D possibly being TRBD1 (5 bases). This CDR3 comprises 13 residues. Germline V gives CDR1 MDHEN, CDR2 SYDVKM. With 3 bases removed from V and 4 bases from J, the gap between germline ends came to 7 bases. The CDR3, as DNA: TGTGCCAGCAGTTTCAGGGTGAATCAGCCCCAGCATTTT. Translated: CASSFRVNQPQHF.

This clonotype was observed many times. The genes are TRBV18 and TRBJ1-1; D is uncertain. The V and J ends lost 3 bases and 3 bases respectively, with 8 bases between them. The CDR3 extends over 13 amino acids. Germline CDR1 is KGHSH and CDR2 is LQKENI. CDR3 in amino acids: CASSPGRDTEAFF. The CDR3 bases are TGTGCCAGCTCACCCGGACGGGACACTGAAGCTTTCTTT.

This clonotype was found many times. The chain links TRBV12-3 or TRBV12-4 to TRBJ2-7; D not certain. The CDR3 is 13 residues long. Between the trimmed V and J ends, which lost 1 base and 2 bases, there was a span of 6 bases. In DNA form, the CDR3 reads TGTGCCAGCAGTTTAGGCAGACCCTACGAGCAGTACTTC. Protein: CASSLGRPYEQYF.

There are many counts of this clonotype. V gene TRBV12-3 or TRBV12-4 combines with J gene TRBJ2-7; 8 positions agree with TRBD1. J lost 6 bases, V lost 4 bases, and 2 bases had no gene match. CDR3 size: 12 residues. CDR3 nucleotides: TGTGCCAGCAGTTCGACAGGGGTCGAGCAGTACTTC. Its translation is CASSSTGVEQYF.